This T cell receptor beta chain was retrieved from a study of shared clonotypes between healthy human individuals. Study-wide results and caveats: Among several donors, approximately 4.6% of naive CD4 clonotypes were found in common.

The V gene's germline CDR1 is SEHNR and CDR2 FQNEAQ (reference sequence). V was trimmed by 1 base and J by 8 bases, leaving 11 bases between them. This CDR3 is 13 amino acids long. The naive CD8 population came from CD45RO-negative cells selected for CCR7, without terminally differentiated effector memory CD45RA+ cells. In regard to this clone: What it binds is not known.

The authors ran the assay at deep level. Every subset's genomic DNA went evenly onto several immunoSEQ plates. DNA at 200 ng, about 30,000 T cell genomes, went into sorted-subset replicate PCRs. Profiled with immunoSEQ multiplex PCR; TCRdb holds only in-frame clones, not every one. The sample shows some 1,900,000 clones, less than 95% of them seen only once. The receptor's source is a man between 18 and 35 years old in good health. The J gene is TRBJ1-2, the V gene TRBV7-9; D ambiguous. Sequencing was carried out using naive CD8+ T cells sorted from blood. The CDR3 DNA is TGTGCCAGCAGCTTAGAGGGCAAAATCGGCTACACCTTC. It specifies CASSLEGKIGYTF.